These T cell receptor beta chains were read from a single sample in a study of blood T cell repertoires in COVID-19. The method was immunoSEQ multiplex PCR; TCRdb's version includes in-frame clones alone and lacks a portion of them. This sample has about 110,000 clones, with 76% found just once. The source material was peripheral blood. The receptors were sampled from a man at least 80 years old with COVID-19, enrolled during active disease. Each CDR3 is given with its conserved first and last residue. The D gene is left open where the match is weak. A clone size is listed for some rows: how often the clone was seen (once, few, many), or a class if it is expanded.

V gene: TRBV7-2
J gene: TRBJ1-4
clone size: .
D gene: TRBD1
CDR3 DNA: TGTGCCGCGAAGGGGGCGGCTAATGAAAAACTGTTTTTT
CDR3 protein: CAAKGAANEKLFF

V gene: TRBV15
J gene: TRBJ1-4
clone size: .
D gene: .
CDR3 DNA: TGTGCCACCAGCAGAGTAACCGGAAAACTGTTTTTT
CDR3 protein: CATSRVTGKLFF

V gene: TRBV6-5
J gene: TRBJ2-7
clone size: .
D gene: .
CDR3 DNA: TGTGCCAGCACACGGGACACCTCCTACGAGCAGTACTTC
CDR3 protein: CASTRDTSYEQYF

V gene: TRBV7-9
J gene: TRBJ1-2
clone size: .
D gene: .
CDR3 DNA: TGTGCCAGCAGATCCACTGACAGAACGAACTATGGCTACACCTTC
CDR3 protein: CASRSTDRTNYGYTF

V gene: TRBV2
J gene: TRBJ2-1
clone size: .
D gene: TRBD1
CDR3 DNA: TGTGCCAGCAGTGTTTGGGACAGTGCCCTCAATGAGCAGTTCTTC
CDR3 protein: CASSVWDSALNEQFF

V gene: TRBV6-2/TRBV6-3
J gene: TRBJ2-3
clone size: few
D gene: .
CDR3 DNA: TGTGCCAGCAGTTACCGGGGAAGGGTAACAGATACGCAGTATTTT
CDR3 protein: CASSYRGRVTDTQYF

V gene: TRBV7-2
J gene: TRBJ2-3
clone size: few
D gene: TRBD2
CDR3 DNA: TGTGCCAGCAGCTTAGTGATAGCGGGAGGAGGAGATACGCAGTATTTT
CDR3 protein: CASSLVIAGGGDTQYF

V gene: TRBV28
J gene: TRBJ1-4
clone size: .
D gene: TRBD1
CDR3 DNA: TGTGCCAGTTCTACAGGGGTTGAAAAACTGTTTTTT
CDR3 protein: CASSTGVEKLFF

V gene: TRBV9
J gene: TRBJ2-5
clone size: .
D gene: TRBD2
CDR3 DNA: TGTGCCAGCAGCGTAGCTGGGCTAGCGGGAGAGACCCAGTACTTC
CDR3 protein: CASSVAGLAGETQYF

V gene: TRBV30
J gene: TRBJ1-6
clone size: many
D gene: TRBD1
CDR3 DNA: TGTGCCTGGAGAGTCGTAGGACAGGGGCTGTCACCCCTCCACTTT
CDR3 protein: CAWRVVGQGLSPLHF

V gene: TRBV19
J gene: TRBJ2-3
clone size: .
D gene: TRBD2
CDR3 DNA: TGTGCCAGTAGTATAGGTGGCGGGAGTACGGCAGATACGCAGTATTTT
CDR3 protein: CASSIGGGSTADTQYF

V gene: TRBV2
J gene: TRBJ2-7
clone size: .
D gene: .
CDR3 DNA: TGTGCCAGCAGTCAAACCTTAGCGCACGAGCAGTACTTC
CDR3 protein: CASSQTLAHEQYF

V gene: TRBV7-7
J gene: TRBJ2-2
clone size: few
D gene: .
CDR3 DNA: TGTGCTAGCAGCCCCCTTAGCGCCAATACGAACACCGGGGAGCTGTTTTTT
CDR3 protein: CASSPLSANTNTGELFF

V gene: TRBV3-1/TRBV3-2
J gene: TRBJ2-1
clone size: .
D gene: TRBD2
CDR3 DNA: TGTGCCAGCAGCCAACTAGCGGGAGGGGGGAATGAGCAGTTCTTC
CDR3 protein: CASSQLAGGGNEQFF

V gene: TRBV12-5
J gene: TRBJ1-1
clone size: .
D gene: .
CDR3 DNA: TGTGCTAGTGGTTCTTATCCTAACACTGAAGCTTTCTTT
CDR3 protein: CASGSYPNTEAFF

V gene: TRBV9
J gene: TRBJ2-2
clone size: .
D gene: .
CDR3 DNA: TGTGCCAGCAACCCAGGATACGGGAACACCGGGGAGCTGTTTTTT
CDR3 protein: CASNPGYGNTGELFF

V gene: TRBV18
J gene: TRBJ1-2
clone size: once
D gene: .
CDR3 DNA: TGTGCCAGCCAGACGACAGGTCCTTCCGATGGCTACACCTTC
CDR3 protein: CASQTTGPSDGYTF

V gene: TRBV9
J gene: TRBJ2-5
clone size: .
D gene: TRBD2
CDR3 DNA: TGTGCCAGCAGCGTAGGGGGAGGGAGTAAGGAGACCCAGTACTTC
CDR3 protein: CASSVGGGSKETQYF

V gene: TRBV3-1/TRBV3-2
J gene: TRBJ2-3
clone size: .
D gene: TRBD2
CDR3 DNA: TGTGCCAGCAGCCAAATCCCCAGCGGGGTTAGCGGGAGGCTTAGCACAGATACGCAGTATTTT
CDR3 protein: CASSQIPSGVSGRLSTDTQYF

V gene: TRBV5-6
J gene: TRBJ2-3
clone size: once
D gene: TRBD2
CDR3 DNA: TGTGCCAGCAGCGGGAAGCGGGAGGTCGCAGATACGCAGTATTTT
CDR3 protein: CASSGKREVADTQYF

V gene: TRBV13
J gene: TRBJ2-1
clone size: .
D gene: .
CDR3 DNA: TGTGCCAGCAGCTTAGGCCGAGGTGAGCAGTTCTTC
CDR3 protein: CASSLGRGEQFF

V gene: TRBV7-9
J gene: TRBJ2-1
clone size: .
D gene: TRBD2
CDR3 DNA: TGTGCCAGCAGCTTAGGGAGCGGGACCCACAATGAGCAGTTCTTC
CDR3 protein: CASSLGSGTHNEQFF

V gene: TRBV11-2
J gene: TRBJ2-7
clone size: once
D gene: TRBD2
CDR3 DNA: TGTGCCAGCTCGGGACTAGCGGGACCCTACGAGCAGTACTTC
CDR3 protein: CASSGLAGPYEQYF

V gene: TRBV9
J gene: TRBJ2-5
clone size: .
D gene: TRBD1
CDR3 DNA: TGTGCCAGCAGCGTAGGGGACAGCCAAGAGACCCAGTACTTC
CDR3 protein: CASSVGDSQETQYF

V gene: TRBV28
J gene: TRBJ2-7
clone size: .
D gene: TRBD2
CDR3 DNA: TGTGCCCGCAGTTTCCCGGGAGGGGGGGGGACTAGCGGCTTTACCTACGAGCAGTACTTC
CDR3 protein: CARSFPGGGGTSGFTYEQYF

V gene: TRBV5-1
J gene: TRBJ2-1
clone size: .
D gene: TRBD2
CDR3 DNA: TGCGCCAGCAGCCTACTAGCGGGAGTAGAAAATGAGCAGTTCTTC
CDR3 protein: CASSLLAGVENEQFF

V gene: TRBV19
J gene: TRBJ2-3
clone size: .
D gene: .
CDR3 DNA: TGTGCCAGTAGTGGGCAGACTAACGACGACACAGATACGCAGTATTTT
CDR3 protein: CASSGQTNDDTDTQYF

V gene: TRBV28
J gene: TRBJ2-7
clone size: many
D gene: TRBD1
CDR3 DNA: TGTGCCAGCAGTTTACAGGGGGACTACGAGCAGTACTTC
CDR3 protein: CASSLQGDYEQYF

V gene: TRBV27
J gene: TRBJ1-2
clone size: few
D gene: .
CDR3 DNA: TGTGCCAGCAGCTCAGGGCCACAGGGCGACTATGGCTACACCTTC
CDR3 protein: CASSSGPQGDYGYTF

V gene: TRBV9
J gene: TRBJ2-3
clone size: .
D gene: TRBD2
CDR3 DNA: TGTGCCAGCAGCTCTAGCGGGAGTCCAGATACGCAGTATTTT
CDR3 protein: CASSSSGSPDTQYF

V gene: TRBV3-1/TRBV3-2
J gene: TRBJ2-7
clone size: .
D gene: TRBD1
CDR3 DNA: TGTGCCAGCAGCCAAACAGGGACAGGGGGTTATTCCTACGAGCAGTACTTC
CDR3 protein: CASSQTGTGGYSYEQYF

V gene: TRBV5-1
J gene: TRBJ2-1
clone size: .
D gene: .
CDR3 DNA: TGCGCCAGCAGCTTGCAGGGAAAGAACGGGAATGAGCAGTTCTTC
CDR3 protein: CASSLQGKNGNEQFF

V gene: TRBV5-1
J gene: TRBJ2-7
clone size: .
D gene: .
CDR3 DNA: TGCGCCAGCAGCTCGGGACTCCTAAGCTCCTACGAGCAGTACTTC
CDR3 protein: CASSSGLLSSYEQYF

V gene: TRBV30
J gene: TRBJ2-7
clone size: once
D gene: .
CDR3 DNA: TGTGCCTGGAGTCTACCCACAGGGTACGAGCAGTACTTC
CDR3 protein: CAWSLPTGYEQYF

V gene: TRBV7-6
J gene: TRBJ2-7
clone size: .
D gene: TRBD1
CDR3 DNA: TGTGCCAGCAGCTTAGCCGGGACAGGGCCCTACGAGCAGTACTTC
CDR3 protein: CASSLAGTGPYEQYF

V gene: TRBV4-3
J gene: TRBJ1-5
clone size: .
D gene: .
CDR3 DNA: TGCGCCAGCAGCCAAGATCTCGACAGTTATAGCAATCAGCCCCAGCATTTT
CDR3 protein: CASSQDLDSYSNQPQHF

V gene: TRBV28
J gene: TRBJ2-7
clone size: .
D gene: TRBD1
CDR3 DNA: TGTGCCAGCAGTTTAGAGCTGGGACAGGACCAGGGGAGCTCCTACGAGCAGTACTTC
CDR3 protein: CASSLELGQDQGSSYEQYF

V gene: TRBV18
J gene: TRBJ2-6
clone size: .
D gene: TRBD1
CDR3 DNA: TGTGCCAGCTCACCGAATTACAGGGGGCATAAAGGGGCCAACGTCCTGACTTTC
CDR3 protein: CASSPNYRGHKGANVLTF

V gene: TRBV4-2
J gene: TRBJ2-7
clone size: once
D gene: TRBD2
CDR3 DNA: TGTGCCAGCAGCCAAGATATAGCGGGAGCGGAATACGAGCAGTACTTC
CDR3 protein: CASSQDIAGAEYEQYF

V gene: TRBV13
J gene: TRBJ2-3
clone size: .
D gene: TRBD1
CDR3 DNA: TGTGCCAGCAGGGACAGGCAACCCACAGATACGCAGTATTTT
CDR3 protein: CASRDRQPTDTQYF

V gene: TRBV11-2
J gene: TRBJ2-1
clone size: .
D gene: TRBD2
CDR3 DNA: TGTGCCAGCAAGCGGGACTACTCCTACAATGAGCAGTTCTTC
CDR3 protein: CASKRDYSYNEQFF

V gene: TRBV13
J gene: TRBJ1-4
clone size: .
D gene: TRBD1
CDR3 DNA: TGTGCCAGCAGCCGACAGGGTAGTGAAAAACTGTTTTTT
CDR3 protein: CASSRQGSEKLFF

V gene: TRBV7-3
J gene: TRBJ2-3
clone size: .
D gene: TRBD2
CDR3 DNA: TGTGCCAGCAGCTCCGGGGGGGCCGGGAATACGCAGTATTTT
CDR3 protein: CASSSGGAGNTQYF

V gene: TRBV3-1/TRBV3-2
J gene: TRBJ2-1
clone size: .
D gene: TRBD2
CDR3 DNA: TGTGCCAGCAGCTCTGCAGCGGGAGGGGAGCAGTTCTTC
CDR3 protein: CASSSAAGGEQFF

V gene: TRBV5-1
J gene: TRBJ2-3
clone size: .
D gene: TRBD2
CDR3 DNA: TGCGCCAGCAGCTTGGCCCCGGGACTAAACATTTTT
CDR3 protein: CASSLAPGLNIF

V gene: TRBV28
J gene: TRBJ2-1
clone size: .
D gene: TRBD1
CDR3 DNA: TGTGCCAGCAGTTCCGGACAGGGAAGGAACAATGAGCAGTTCTTC
CDR3 protein: CASSSGQGRNNEQFF